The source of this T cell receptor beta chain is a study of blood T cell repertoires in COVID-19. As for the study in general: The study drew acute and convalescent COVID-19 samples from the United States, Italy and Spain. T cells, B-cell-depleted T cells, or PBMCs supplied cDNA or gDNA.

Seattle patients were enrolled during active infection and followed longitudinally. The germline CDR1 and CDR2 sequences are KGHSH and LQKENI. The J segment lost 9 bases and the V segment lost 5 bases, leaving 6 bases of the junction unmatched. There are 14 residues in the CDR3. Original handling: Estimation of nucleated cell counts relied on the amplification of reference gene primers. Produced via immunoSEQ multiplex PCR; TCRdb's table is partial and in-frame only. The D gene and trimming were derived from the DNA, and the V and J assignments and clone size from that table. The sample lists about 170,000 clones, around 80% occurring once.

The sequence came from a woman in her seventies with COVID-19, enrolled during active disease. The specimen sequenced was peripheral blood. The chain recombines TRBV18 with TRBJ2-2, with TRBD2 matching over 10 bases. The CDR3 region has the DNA TGTGCCAGCTCAGTGAAGCGGGGGGGAAGGGAGCTGTTTTTT. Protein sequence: CASSVKRGGRELFF.